These 25 T cell receptor beta chains were all obtained from the same sample, sequenced in a study of blood T cell repertoires in COVID-19. This table comes from immunoSEQ multiplex PCR, and its TCRdb copy is limited to in-frame clones, with some not included. This table has roughly 150,000 clones, 84% appearing once. Sequenced sample: PBMCs or T cells enriched from blood (not recorded which). The receptors shown here come from a man between 45 and 60 years old in a cohort exposed to, infected with or recovered from COVID-19 (not recorded which).

This sequence joins TRBV7-9 and TRBJ2-3; 9 bases are shared with TRBD1. Germline values: CDR1 SEHNR, CDR2 FQNEAQ (reference sequence). V dropped 5 bases and J dropped 4; count of bases not matched to a gene: 10. The CDR3 is 16 amino acids. The CDR3 DNA reads as TGTGCCAGCAGCCCCGAACCGGGACAGGGTCCAGATACGCAGTATTTT. It is translated as CASSPEPGQGPDTQYF.

The chain recombines TRBV6-5 with TRBJ1-2; 7 bases match TRBD1. V lost 6 bases and J lost 8; bases outside the gene matches: 6. CDR3 length equals 12 residues. From germline, CDR1 is MNHEY and CDR2 SVGAGI. The CDR3 DNA reads TGTGCCAGCAGATCAGGGGGTGACGGCTACACCTTC. This gives the protein CASRSGGDGYTF.

This clone was detected once. The gene calls are TRBV11-2 and TRBJ2-3, with a tentative D call TRBD2 (5 bases). Looked up from germline, CDR1 is SGHAT and CDR2 is FQNNGV. This CDR3 has 14 residues. V gave up 3 bases and J gave up 0 bases, with 7 bases separating them. This CDR3 reads CASSFTGSTDTQYF. The DNA of the CDR3 is TGTGCCAGCAGCTTTACGGGAAGCACAGATACGCAGTATTTT. Filled out from reference TRBV11-2 and TRBJ2-3, the complete variable domain reads EAGVAQSPRYKIIEKRQSVAFWCNPISGHATLYWYQQILGQGPKLLIQFQNNGVVDDSQLPKDRFSAERLKGVDSTLKIQPAKLEDSAVYLCASSFTGSTDTQYFGPGTRLTVL.

This clone has a handful of counts. The chain links TRBV27 to TRBJ2-7; 11 bases are a match to TRBD2. Trimming cost V 6 bases and J 2 bases; bases outside gene matches: 9. The CDR3 covers 16 residues. Germline values: CDR1 MNHEY, CDR2 SMNVEV (reference sequence). CDR3 coding DNA: TGTGCCAGCAGCCCGATGAGGGGACTAGCGGCCTACGAGCAGTACTTC. This translates into CASSPMRGLAAYEQYF.

This clone was observed a single time. V usage is TRBV19 and J usage is TRBJ2-7, with D possibly TRBD1 on 5 matching bases. The V gene lost 8 bases and the J gene lost 0 bases, with 14 bases spanning the gap. CDR3 length: 14 residues. Germline CDR1 LNHDA, CDR2 SQIVND (reference sequence). CDR3: CASAQGIHSYEQYF. The CDR3 coding sequence is TGTGCCAGTGCTCAGGGCATCCACTCCTACGAGCAGTACTTC.

This sequence joins TRBV10-3 and TRBJ1-3; TRBD1 agrees at 10 bases. The CDR3 has 14 amino acids. Trimming removed 6 bases from V and 5 bases from J; junction bases left unmatched: 4. Germline V gene data show CDR1 as ENHRY and CDR2 as SYGVKD. The CDR3 protein is CAISGQGERNTIYF. The CDR3 nucleotides read TGTGCCATCAGCGGACAGGGGGAAAGAAACACCATATATTTT.

The V and J genes are TRBV6-5 and TRBJ1-4; tentative D call: TRBD1 (6 bases). Trimming removed 5 bases at V and 8 bases at J, with 18 bases between. Germline lookup yields CDR1 MNHEY and CDR2 SVGAGI. The CDR3 consists of 15 residues. CDR3 sequence (DNA): TGTGCCAGCAGTACGACAGGACCTCTAGGGGAAAAACTGTTTTTT. Its protein product is CASSTTGPLGEKLFF.

The CDR3 sequence is CASSLVGSYNEQFF. The CDR3 DNA sequence: TGTGCCAGCAGCTTGGTCGGTTCCTACAATGAGCAGTTCTTC. The chain combines TRBV11-2 with TRBJ2-1, with D unresolved. Between the trimmed V and J ends, which lost 3 bases and 1 base, there was a span of 7 bases. Germline values: CDR1 SGHAT, CDR2 FQNNGV. The CDR3 spans 14 residues.

This chain links TRBV4-1 with TRBJ2-7; D not resolved. Germline V lookup: CDR1 MGHRA, CDR2 YSYEKL. The CDR3 is made up of 13 amino acids. Trimming left V 1 base short and J 3 bases short, with 7 bases between. The CDR3 protein is CASSQGPGYEQYF. In DNA, the CDR3 is TGCGCCAGCAGCCAAGGACCAGGCTACGAGCAGTACTTC.

The chain joins TRBV7-9 to TRBJ2-3; TRBD2 matches at 8 bases. CDR3 length: 15 amino acids. After removal of 3 bases from V and 2 bases from J, the junction contained 4 bases not matched to a gene. Looked up from germline, CDR1 is SEHNR and CDR2 is FQNEAQ (reference sequence). In DNA, the CDR3 is TGTGCCAGCAGCTTGGGGACTAGTTTCACAGATACGCAGTATTTT. It yields the protein CASSLGTSFTDTQYF. The whole variable domain, remainder taken from reference TRBV7-9 and TRBJ2-3, is DTGVSQNPRHKITKRGQNVTFRCDPISEHNRLYWYRQTLGQGPEFLTYFQNEAQLEKSRLLSDRFSAERPKGSFSTLEIQRTEQGDSAMYLCASSLGTSFTDTQYFGPGTRLTVL.

The chain recombines TRBV6-5 with TRBJ1-4; 7 bases fit TRBD1. This CDR3 is 15 amino acids long. Germline trimming cut 2 bases from V and 6 bases from J; bases unmatched to any gene: 6. Germline CDR1 reads MNHEY; CDR2 reads SVGAGI. This chain's CDR3 is CASSYLTGSDEKLFF. The CDR3 DNA follows: TGTGCCAGCAGTTACCTGACAGGGTCGGATGAAAAACTGTTTTTT.

This rearrangement joins TRBV7-8 to TRBJ1-3; D may be TRBD1 (6 bases). The germline V and J ends were trimmed by 0 bases and 0 bases, with 6 bases remaining between them. The CDR3 is 15 amino acids. The germline V gene encodes CDR1 SGHVS and CDR2 FQNEAQ. The CDR3 nucleotides are TGTGCCAGCAGCTTAGCGACAGGCTCTGGAAACACCATATATTTT. As protein: CASSLATGSGNTIYF.

V usage is TRBV6-5 and J usage is TRBJ2-7, with D tentatively TRBD1 (5 bases). Per the germline V gene, CDR1 is MNHEY and CDR2 is SVGAGI. CDR3 size: 12 residues. V was cut by 7 bases and J by 4 bases, with 11 bases left in between. The CDR3 is CASISDTYEQYF. In DNA form, the CDR3 reads TGTGCCAGCATCTCGGACACTTACGAGCAGTACTTC.

In this sample, this clone turned up once. The genes are TRBV27 and TRBJ1-1; TRBD1 aligns across 10 bases. The CDR3 covers 16 residues. The germline V gene encodes CDR1 MNHEY and CDR2 SMNVEV (reference sequence). Trimming at V came to 5 bases and at J to 0 bases, leaving 6 bases not matched to a gene. The CDR3 DNA follows: TGTGCCAGCAGTGACGGGACAGGGGTCCTGAACACTGAAGCTTTCTTT. Translated, it gives CASSDGTGVLNTEAFF.

This chain joins TRBV9 and TRBJ2-7; tentatively, D is TRBD2 (6 bases). Germline CDR1 SGDLS, CDR2 YYNGEE. There are 13 residues in the CDR3. The V gene lost 7 bases and the J gene lost 6 bases, with 17 bases spanning the gap. Written as DNA, the CDR3 is TGTGCCAGCGGGCGGGGAGCAACGGGCGAGCAGTACTTC. It specifies CASGRGATGEQYF.

V usage is TRBV9 and J usage is TRBJ2-1; D is possibly TRBD1 (6 bases). Germline lookup yields CDR1 SGDLS and CDR2 YYNGEE. V lost 0 bases, J lost 1 base, and 11 bases lay in between. The CDR3 has 16 residues. CDR3 protein: CASSVDHRVSYNEQFF. The CDR3 bases are TGTGCCAGCAGCGTAGATCACAGGGTTTCCTACAATGAGCAGTTCTTC.

The rearrangement uses TRBV18 and TRBJ1-4; 12 bases line up with TRBD1. The CDR3 covers 17 residues. V lost 0 bases and J lost 7; bases outside the gene matches: 6. Germline V lookup: CDR1 KGHSH, CDR2 LQKENI. The CDR3 spells CASSPPGTGGASEKLFF. As DNA, the CDR3 is TGTGCCAGCTCACCACCCGGGACAGGGGGCGCGAGTGAAAAACTGTTTTTT.

This sequence joins TRBV28 and TRBJ2-5; D gene unclear. The CDR3 runs to 14 residues. The V gene's germline CDR1 is MDHEN and CDR2 SYDVKM. Trimming shortened V by 4 bases and J by 9 bases, and 18 bases separated the two germline ends. DNA for the CDR3: TGTGCCAGCAGTTCGGCACAATTGGAGTGGGCCCAGTACTTC. Amino acids: CASSSAQLEWAQYF.

The CDR3 here is CASSWDRGTGGELFF. DNA of the CDR3: TGCGCCAGCAGCTGGGACAGGGGTACGGGCGGGGAGCTGTTTTTT. V usage is TRBV5-1 and J usage is TRBJ2-2; 10 positions match TRBD1. V lost 3 bases and J lost 7; bases outside the gene matches: 6. CDR3 length equals 15 residues. Germline V gives CDR1 SGHRS, CDR2 YFSETQ.

The rearrangement joins TRBV10-1 to TRBJ2-1; TRBD2 agrees at 7 bases. Unmatched junction bases numbered 9, after V lost 6 bases and J lost 7 bases. In germline, CDR1 is WNHNN, CDR2 SYGVQD (reference sequence). This CDR3 is built from 14 residues. The CDR3 region has the DNA TGCGCCAGCAGGGCTAGCGGTTCAGGGAATGAGCAGTTCTTC. Encoded protein: CASRASGSGNEQFF.

This clone was seen once. J is TRBJ2-7 and V is TRBV6-2 or TRBV6-3; 8 positions match TRBD2. The CDR3 has 14 amino acids. Trimming at V came to 6 bases and at J to 2 bases, leaving 6 bases not matched to a gene. Germline CDR1 MNHEY, CDR2 SVGEGT. CDR3 loop: CASSPGGLAYEQYF. The DNA for the CDR3 is TGTGCCAGCAGCCCGGGGGGGCTAGCCTACGAGCAGTACTTC.

This clone was found a few times. V and J are TRBV11-2 and TRBJ2-1, with D uncertain. This CDR3 is built from 13 residues. Germline V lookup: CDR1 SGHAT, CDR2 FQNNGV. V lost 0 bases and J 6 bases, leaving 6 bases between the germline ends. CDR3 sequence reads: CASSLDRVNEQFF. In DNA, the CDR3 is TGTGCCAGCAGCTTAGACCGGGTCAATGAGCAGTTCTTC.

The rearrangement joins TRBV7-2 to TRBJ2-1, with D perhaps TRBD2 (6 bases). Germline lookup yields CDR1 SGHTA and CDR2 FQGNSA. Trimming left V 5 bases short and J 2 bases short, with 13 bases between. This CDR3 spans 15 amino acids. The CDR3 region is CASSLSGGAYNEQFF. CDR3 DNA: TGTGCCAGCAGCCTCTCCGGGGGAGCCTACAATGAGCAGTTCTTC.

Only a few counts were recorded for this clone. This chain connects TRBV5-6 to TRBJ2-2, with unresolved D. V lost 1 base to trimming and J lost 2 bases, with 12 bases between them. The germline CDR1 and CDR2 sequences are SGHDT and YYEEEE. This CDR3 is 16 amino acids long. CDR3 nucleotides: TGTGCCAGCAGCTTGTGGGCAGGCCCTAACACCGGGGAGCTGTTTTTT. It encodes CASSLWAGPNTGELFF.

V gene TRBV7-6 combines with J gene TRBJ2-5, with TRBD2 matching over 9 bases. The junction had 9 bases not matched to a gene; V was cut back by 5 bases and J by 5 bases. CDR3 length equals 15 residues. Germline V lookup: CDR1 SGHVS, CDR2 FNYEAQ. The CDR3 DNA reads TGTGCCAGCAGCCAAAGCGGGGGGCCCGGGGAGACCCAGTACTTC. Protein: CASSQSGGPGETQYF.